This TCR beta chain was found in a study of shared clonotypes between healthy human individuals. Study results and caveats: Sequencing of the sorted subsets was shown by rarefaction to be incomplete despite large depth. A generally larger estimated richness was seen in naive subsets than in memory subsets.

The study enrolled healthy HIV-negative adults without recent acute infections or vaccinations as donors. Here immunoSEQ multiplex PCR was the method, and the copy in TCRdb shows in-frame clones only, minus some. The sample yields over 2 million clones, 85% to 95% seen once. Regarding this clone: Its antigen is still unknown.

The TCR originated in a man aged 18 to 30 in good health. Source material: naive CD4+ T cells sorted from blood. Subset indicated: CD45RA+ positively selected.

This CDR3 is CASSEKEERGYGYTF. The CDR3 bases are TGTGCCAGCAGTGAGAAGGAGGAGAGGGGCTATGGCTACACCTTC. V and J are TRBV6-1 and TRBJ1-2, with TRBD1 as a possible D gene (5 bases). This CDR3 spans 15 amino acids. Germline V gene data show CDR1 as MNHNS and CDR2 as SASEGT. The V and J ends lost 3 bases and 4 bases respectively, with 15 bases between them.